One sample yielded the 6 T cell receptor beta chains listed below, sequenced in a study of blood T cell repertoires in COVID-19. TCRdb keeps only in-frame clones here, not all; method: immunoSEQ multiplex PCR. In the table there are about 180,000 clones, approximately 80% of which are singletons. Input material: PBMCs or T cells enriched from blood (not recorded which). The receptors were sampled from a man aged 55 to 70 who had been exposed to COVID-19.

This clone is termed medium-sized. The chain carries TRBV19 and TRBJ1-1; no clear D. CDR3 length: 14 amino acids. Germline lookup yields CDR1 LNHDA and CDR2 SQIVND (reference sequence). The V end was cut by 7 bases, the J end by 4 bases, with 16 bases between. CDR3 sequence: CASTFQVGSTEAFF. The CDR3 nucleotides are TGTGCCAGTACGTTTCAGGTTGGTAGCACTGAAGCTTTCTTT. The full variable domain, in which reference TRBV19 and TRBJ1-1 provide the parts outside the CDR3, is DGGITQSPKYLFRKEGQNVTLSCEQNLNHDAMYWYRQDPGQGLRLIYYSQIVNDFQKGDIAEGYSVSREKKESFPLTVTSAQKNPTAFYLCASTFQVGSTEAFFGQGTRLTVV.

The V gene is TRBV30, the J gene TRBJ1-5; a possible D gene is TRBD1 (5 bases). The germline gives CDR1 GTSNPN, CDR2 SVGIG (reference sequence). CDR3 length: 14 residues. Trimming took 0 bases from V and 5 from J, leaving 11 bases between them. CDR3 coding DNA: TGTGCCTGGAGTGTACGGCGGGGGGATCAGCCCCAGCATTTT. It codes for CAWSVRRGDQPQHF. The full variable domain, rest sourced from reference TRBV30 and TRBJ1-5, is SQTIHQWPATLVQPVGSPLSLECTVEGTSNPNLYWYRQAAGRGLQLLFYSVGIGQISSEVPQNLSASRPQDRQFILSSKKLLLSDSGFYLCAWSVRRGDQPQHFGDGTRLSIL.

The chain's CDR3 is CASSPTDRYPYNEQFF. DNA for the CDR3: TGTGCCAGTAGTCCCACGGACAGGTACCCTTACAATGAGCAGTTCTTC. The chain combines TRBV19 with TRBJ2-1, with 7 bases matching TRBD1. CDR1 and CDR2 from the germline V gene are LNHDA and SQIVND (reference sequence). V gave up 5 bases and J gave up 4 bases; unmatched junction bases: 11. The CDR3 sequence is 16 residues long.

The chain has TRBV7-9 and TRBJ2-5; D perhaps matches TRBD2 (6 bases). CDR1 and CDR2 (germline): SEHNR, FQNEAQ (reference sequence). The V gene lost 5 bases and the J gene lost 4 bases, with 14 bases spanning the gap. The CDR3 contains 14 residues. As DNA, the CDR3 is TGTGCCAGCAGCCCGGGACTTGCAGTAGAGACCCAGTACTTC. Its translation is CASSPGLAVETQYF.

This chain uses TRBV7-9 with TRBJ1-2; maybe TRBD1 (5 bases). The CDR3 totals 14 residues. Germline CDR1 SEHNR, CDR2 FQNEAQ (reference sequence). With 3 bases removed from V and 6 bases from J, the gap between germline ends came to 14 bases. The chain's CDR3 is CASSFVPGGNGYTF. The CDR3 region has the DNA TGTGCCAGCAGCTTTGTCCCCGGGGGGAATGGCTACACCTTC.

The rearrangement joins TRBV11-2 to TRBJ2-2, with 9 bases that match TRBD2. The V gene end was trimmed by 5 bases and the J gene end by 4 bases; junction bases not matched to a gene: 14. The CDR3 is 18 amino acids. Germline V gene data show CDR1 as SGHAT and CDR2 as FQNNGV. This CDR3 reads CASSPPPSSGTSTGELFF. CDR3 in DNA: TGTGCCAGCAGCCCACCCCCGTCTAGCGGGACGAGCACCGGGGAGCTGTTTTTT.